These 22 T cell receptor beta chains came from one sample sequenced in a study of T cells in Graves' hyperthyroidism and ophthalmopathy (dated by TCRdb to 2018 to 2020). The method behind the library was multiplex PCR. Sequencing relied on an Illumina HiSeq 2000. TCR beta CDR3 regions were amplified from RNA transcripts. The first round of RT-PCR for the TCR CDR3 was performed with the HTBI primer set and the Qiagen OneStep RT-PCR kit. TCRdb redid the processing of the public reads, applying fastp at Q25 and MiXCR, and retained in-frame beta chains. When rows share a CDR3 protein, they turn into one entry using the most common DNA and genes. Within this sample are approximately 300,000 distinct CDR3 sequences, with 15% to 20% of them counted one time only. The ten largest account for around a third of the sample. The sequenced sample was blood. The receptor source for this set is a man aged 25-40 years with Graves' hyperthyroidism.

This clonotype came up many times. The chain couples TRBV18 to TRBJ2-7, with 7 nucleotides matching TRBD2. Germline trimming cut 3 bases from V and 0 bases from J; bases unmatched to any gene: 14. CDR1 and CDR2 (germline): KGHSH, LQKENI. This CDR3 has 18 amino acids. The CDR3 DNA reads TGTGCCAGCTCACCCGGTACCACTGGGAGGGCGAGCTCCTACGAGCAGTACTTC. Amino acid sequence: CASSPGTTGRASSYEQYF.

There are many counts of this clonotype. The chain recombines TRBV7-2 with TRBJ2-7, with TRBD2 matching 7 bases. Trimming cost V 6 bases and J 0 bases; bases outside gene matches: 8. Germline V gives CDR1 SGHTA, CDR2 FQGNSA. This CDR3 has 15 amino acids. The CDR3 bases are TGTGCCAGCAGTCTCATAGCGGGTCCCTCCTACGAGCAGTACTTC. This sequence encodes CASSLIAGPSYEQYF.

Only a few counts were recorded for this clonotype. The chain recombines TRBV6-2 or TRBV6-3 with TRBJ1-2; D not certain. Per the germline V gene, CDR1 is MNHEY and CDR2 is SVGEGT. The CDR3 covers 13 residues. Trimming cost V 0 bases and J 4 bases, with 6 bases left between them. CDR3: CASSYSIGYGYTF. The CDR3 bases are TGTGCCAGCAGTTACTCGATTGGCTATGGCTACACCTTC.

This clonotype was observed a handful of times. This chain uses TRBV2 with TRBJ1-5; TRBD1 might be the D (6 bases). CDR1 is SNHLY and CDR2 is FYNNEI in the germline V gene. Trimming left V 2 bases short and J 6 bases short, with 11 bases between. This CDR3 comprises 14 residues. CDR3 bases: TGTGCCAGCAGTGAACAGGGACAAGCTCAGCCCCAGCATTTT. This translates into CASSEQGQAQPQHF.

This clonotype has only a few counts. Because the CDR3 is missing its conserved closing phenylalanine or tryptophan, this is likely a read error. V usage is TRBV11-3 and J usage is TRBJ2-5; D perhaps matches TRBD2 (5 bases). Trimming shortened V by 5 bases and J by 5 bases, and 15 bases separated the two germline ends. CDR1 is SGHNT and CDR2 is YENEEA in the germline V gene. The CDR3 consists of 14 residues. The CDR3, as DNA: TGTGCCAGCAGCCCTGACCTGGGCGGGGAGACCCAGTACTCC. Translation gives CASSPDLGGETQYS.

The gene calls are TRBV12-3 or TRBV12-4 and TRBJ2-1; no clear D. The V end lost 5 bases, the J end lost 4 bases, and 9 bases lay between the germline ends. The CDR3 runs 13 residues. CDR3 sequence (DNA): TGTGCCAGCAGTCCGACGTTTTACAATGAGCAGTTCTTC. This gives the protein CASSPTFYNEQFF.

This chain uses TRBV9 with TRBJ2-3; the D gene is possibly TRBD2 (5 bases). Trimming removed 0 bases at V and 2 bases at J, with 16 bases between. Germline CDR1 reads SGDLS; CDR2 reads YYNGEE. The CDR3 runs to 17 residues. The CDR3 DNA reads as TGTGCCAGCAGCGTAGGGTGGTCGAGGGATTTCACAGATACGCAGTATTTT. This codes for CASSVGWSRDFTDTQYF. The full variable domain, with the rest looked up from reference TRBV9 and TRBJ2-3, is DSGVTQTPKHLITATGQRVTLRCSPRSGDLSVYWYQQSLDQGLQFLIQYYNGEERAKGNILERFSAQQFPDLHSELNLSSLELGDSALYFCASSVGWSRDFTDTQYFGPGTRLTVL.

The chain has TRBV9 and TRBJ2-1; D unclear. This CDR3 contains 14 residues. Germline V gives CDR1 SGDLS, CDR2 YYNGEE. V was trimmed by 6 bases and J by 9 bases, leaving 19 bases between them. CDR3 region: CASNPGPTSVEQFF. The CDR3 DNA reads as TGTGCCAGCAACCCTGGGCCTACTTCTGTTGAGCAGTTCTTC.

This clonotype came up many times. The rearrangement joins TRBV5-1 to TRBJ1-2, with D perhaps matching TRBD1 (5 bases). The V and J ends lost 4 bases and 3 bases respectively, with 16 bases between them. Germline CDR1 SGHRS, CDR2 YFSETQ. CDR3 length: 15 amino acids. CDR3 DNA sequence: TGCGCCAGCAGCACCGGGACTCGAGGGGACTATGGCTACACCTTC. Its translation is CASSTGTRGDYGYTF.

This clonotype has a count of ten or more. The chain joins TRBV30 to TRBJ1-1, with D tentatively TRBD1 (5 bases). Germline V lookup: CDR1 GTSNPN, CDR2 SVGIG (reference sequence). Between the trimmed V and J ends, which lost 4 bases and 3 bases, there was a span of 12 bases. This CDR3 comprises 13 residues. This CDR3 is CAWKVSRDTEAFF. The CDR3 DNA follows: TGTGCCTGGAAAGTTAGCAGGGACACTGAAGCTTTCTTT.

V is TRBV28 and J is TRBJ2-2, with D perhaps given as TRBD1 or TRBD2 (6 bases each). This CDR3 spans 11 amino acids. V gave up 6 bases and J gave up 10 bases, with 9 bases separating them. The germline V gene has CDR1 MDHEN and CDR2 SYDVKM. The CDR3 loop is CASSPGAELFF. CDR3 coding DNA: TGTGCCAGCAGCCCGGGGGCGGAGCTGTTTTTT.

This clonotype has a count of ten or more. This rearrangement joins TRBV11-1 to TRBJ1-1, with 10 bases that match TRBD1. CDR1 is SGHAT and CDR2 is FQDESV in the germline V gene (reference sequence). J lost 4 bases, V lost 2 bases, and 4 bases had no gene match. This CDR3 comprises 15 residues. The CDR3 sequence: CASSLRRTGGTEAFF. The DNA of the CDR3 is TGTGCCAGCAGCTTACGGAGGACAGGGGGCACTGAAGCTTTCTTT.

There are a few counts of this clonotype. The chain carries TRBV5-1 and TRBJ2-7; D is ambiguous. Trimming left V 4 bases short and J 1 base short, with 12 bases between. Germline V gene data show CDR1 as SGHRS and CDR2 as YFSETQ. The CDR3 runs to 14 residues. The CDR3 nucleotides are TGCGCCAGCAGCCAATCGACGGCATCCTACGAGCAGTACTTC. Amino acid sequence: CASSQSTASYEQYF.

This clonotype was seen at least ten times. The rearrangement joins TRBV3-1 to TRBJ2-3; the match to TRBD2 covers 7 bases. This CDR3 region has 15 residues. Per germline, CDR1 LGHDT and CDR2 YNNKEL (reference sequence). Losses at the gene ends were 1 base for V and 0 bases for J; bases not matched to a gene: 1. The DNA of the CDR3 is TGTGCCAGCAGCCAAGGGGACTACAGCACAGATACGCAGTATTTT. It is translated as CASSQGDYSTDTQYF.

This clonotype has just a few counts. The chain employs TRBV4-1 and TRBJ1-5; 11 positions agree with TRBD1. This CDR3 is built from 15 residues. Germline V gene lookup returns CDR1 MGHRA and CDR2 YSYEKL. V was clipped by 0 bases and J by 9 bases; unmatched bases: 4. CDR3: CASSQDGTGGLPQHF. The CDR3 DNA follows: TGCGCCAGCAGCCAAGATGGGACAGGGGGACTGCCCCAGCATTTT.

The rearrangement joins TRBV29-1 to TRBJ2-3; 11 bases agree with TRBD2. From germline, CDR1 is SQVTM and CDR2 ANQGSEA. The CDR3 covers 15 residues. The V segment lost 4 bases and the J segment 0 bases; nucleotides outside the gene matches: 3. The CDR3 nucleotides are TGCAGCGTTGCGGGACTAGCGGAGAGCACAGATACGCAGTATTTT. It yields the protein CSVAGLAESTDTQYF.

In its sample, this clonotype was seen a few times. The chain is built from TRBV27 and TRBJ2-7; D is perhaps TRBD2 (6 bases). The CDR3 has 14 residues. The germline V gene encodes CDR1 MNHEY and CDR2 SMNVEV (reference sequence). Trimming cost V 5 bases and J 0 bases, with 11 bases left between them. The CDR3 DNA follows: TGTGCCAGCAGTCAATGGACTAACTCCTACGAGCAGTACTTC. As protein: CASSQWTNSYEQYF.

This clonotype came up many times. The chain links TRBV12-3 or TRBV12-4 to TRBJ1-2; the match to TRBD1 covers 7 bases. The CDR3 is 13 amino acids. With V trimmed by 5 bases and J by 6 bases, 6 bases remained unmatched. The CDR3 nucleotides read TGTGCCAGCAGTATCGGGACAGCCAATGGCTACACCTTC. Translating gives CASSIGTANGYTF.

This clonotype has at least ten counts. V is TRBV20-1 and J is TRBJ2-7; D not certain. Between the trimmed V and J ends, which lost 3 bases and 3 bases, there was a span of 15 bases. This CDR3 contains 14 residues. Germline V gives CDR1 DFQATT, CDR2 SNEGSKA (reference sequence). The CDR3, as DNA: TGCAGTGCTAGTTCTCCGGGCTTTATCTACGAGCAGTACTTC. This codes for CSASSPGFIYEQYF.

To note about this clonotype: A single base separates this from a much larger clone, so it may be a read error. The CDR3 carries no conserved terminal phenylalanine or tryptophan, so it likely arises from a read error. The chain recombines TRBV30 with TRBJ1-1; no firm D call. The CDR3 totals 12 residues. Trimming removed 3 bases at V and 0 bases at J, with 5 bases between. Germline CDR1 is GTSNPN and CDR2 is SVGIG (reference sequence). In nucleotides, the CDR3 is TGTGCCTGGAGACGGCTGAACACTGAAGCTTTCCTT. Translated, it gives CAWRRLNTEAFL.

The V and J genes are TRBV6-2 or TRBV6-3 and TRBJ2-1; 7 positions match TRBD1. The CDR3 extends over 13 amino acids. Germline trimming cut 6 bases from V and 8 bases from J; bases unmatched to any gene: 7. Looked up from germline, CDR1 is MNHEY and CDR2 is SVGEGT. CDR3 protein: CASSQRQGDEQFF. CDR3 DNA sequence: TGTGCCAGCAGCCAACGACAGGGTGATGAGCAGTTCTTC.

This CDR3 is CSVRLSWGGYEQYF. The CDR3 DNA follows: TGCAGCGTTCGTCTGTCATGGGGGGGCTACGAGCAGTACTTC. The gene calls are TRBV29-1 and TRBJ2-7; 7 bases match TRBD2. J lost 3 bases, V lost 5 bases, and 10 bases had no gene match. This CDR3 contains 14 residues. CDR1 and CDR2 (germline): SQVTM, ANQGSEA.